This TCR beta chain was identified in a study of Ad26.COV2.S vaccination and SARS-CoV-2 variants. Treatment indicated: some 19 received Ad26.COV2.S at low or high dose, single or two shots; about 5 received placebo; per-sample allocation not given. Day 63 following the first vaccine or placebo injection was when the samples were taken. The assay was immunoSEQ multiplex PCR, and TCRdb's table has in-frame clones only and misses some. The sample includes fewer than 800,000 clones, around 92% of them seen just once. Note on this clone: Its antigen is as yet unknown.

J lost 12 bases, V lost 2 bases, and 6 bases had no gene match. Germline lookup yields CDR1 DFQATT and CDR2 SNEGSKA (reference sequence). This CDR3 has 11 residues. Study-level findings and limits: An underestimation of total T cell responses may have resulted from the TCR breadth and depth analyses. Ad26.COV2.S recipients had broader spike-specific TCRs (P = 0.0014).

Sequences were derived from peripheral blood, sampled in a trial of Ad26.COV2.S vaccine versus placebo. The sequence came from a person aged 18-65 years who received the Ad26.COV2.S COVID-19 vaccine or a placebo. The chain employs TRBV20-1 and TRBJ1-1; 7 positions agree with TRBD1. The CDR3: CSARSRGLTFF. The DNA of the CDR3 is TGCAGTGCTAGATCTAGGGGGCTGACTTTCTTT.